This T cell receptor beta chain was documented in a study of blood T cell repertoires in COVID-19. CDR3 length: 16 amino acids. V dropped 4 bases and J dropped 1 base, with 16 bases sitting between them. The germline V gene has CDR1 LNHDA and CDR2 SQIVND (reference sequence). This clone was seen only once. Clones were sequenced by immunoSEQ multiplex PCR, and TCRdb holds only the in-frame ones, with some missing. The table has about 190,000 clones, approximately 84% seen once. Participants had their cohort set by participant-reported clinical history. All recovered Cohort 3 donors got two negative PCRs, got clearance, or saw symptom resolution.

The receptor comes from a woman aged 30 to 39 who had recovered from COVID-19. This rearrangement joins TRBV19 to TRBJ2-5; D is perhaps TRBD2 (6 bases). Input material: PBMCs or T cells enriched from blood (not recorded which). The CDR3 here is CASSRGPGERQETQYF. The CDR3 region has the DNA TGTGCCAGTAGTAGGGGTCCGGGGGAACGCCAAGAGACCCAGTACTTC.